The 5 T cell receptor beta chains below all came from one sample that was sequenced in a study of blood T cell repertoires in COVID-19. Clones were read by immunoSEQ multiplex PCR, and TCRdb kept only the in-frame ones, dropping some. The sample has 100,000 to 120,000 clones; 85% are singletons. Specimen: peripheral blood. Receptor source: a man in his fifties with acute or convalescent COVID-19.

This clone was picked up one time. This chain links TRBV4-1 with TRBJ1-1, with D perhaps TRBD1 (5 bases). Germline V gene lookup returns CDR1 MGHRA and CDR2 YSYEKL. CDR3 size: 15 residues. V was clipped by 2 bases and J by 5 bases, with 15 bases between them. CDR3 in DNA: TGCGCCAGCAGCCAACCACAGGTGTCGGGTACTGAAGCTTTCTTT. Translating gives CASSQPQVSGTEAFF.

This clone was detected once. This chain joins TRBV19 and TRBJ2-2, with D possibly TRBD1 on 6 matching bases. Trimming took 5 bases from V and 5 from J, leaving 18 bases between them. The CDR3 is 16 amino acids. Germline V gene sequence: CDR1 LNHDA, CDR2 SQIVND (reference sequence). For the CDR3, the DNA is TGTGCCAGTAGTGTCCCCCCCATAGGGGGAACCGGGGAGCTGTTTTTT. It specifies CASSVPPIGGTGELFF.

The chain joins TRBV6-4 to TRBJ1-1; TRBD1 aligns across 11 bases. V dropped 6 bases and J dropped 5; count of bases not matched to a gene: 8. This CDR3 has 15 amino acids. The V gene's germline CDR1 is MRHNA and CDR2 SNTAGT. The CDR3 sequence: CASSASGTGGTEAFF. The CDR3 DNA follows: TGTGCCAGCAGCGCCTCCGGGACAGGGGGAACTGAAGCTTTCTTT.

CDR3 nucleotides: TGTGCCAGCCAGACAGTTCCTAACACAGATACGCAGTATTTT. Amino acids: CASQTVPNTDTQYF. The V call is TRBV19, the J call TRBJ2-3; D perhaps matches TRBD1 (5 bases). V lost 9 bases and J lost 2, with 15 bases in between. This CDR3 has 14 residues. Looked up from germline, CDR1 is LNHDA and CDR2 is SQIVND (reference sequence). The full variable domain, with the rest looked up from reference TRBV19 and TRBJ2-3, is DGGITQSPKYLFRKEGQNVTLSCEQNLNHDAMYWYRQDPGQGLRLIYYSQIVNDFQKGDIAEGYSVSREKKESFPLTVTSAQKNPTAFYLCASQTVPNTDTQYFGPGTRLTVL.

V and J are TRBV3-1 (or the pseudogene TRBV3-2) and TRBJ2-5, with TRBD2 matching over 10 bases. There are 18 residues in the CDR3. Looked up from germline, CDR1 is LGHDT and CDR2 is YNNKEL (reference sequence). Germline trimming cut 3 bases from V and 8 bases from J; bases unmatched to any gene: 18. CDR3 DNA sequence: TGTGCCAGCAGCCAGAGGTGGAGCGGGGGGGCTTCCAAGATCACCCAGTACTTC. Encoded protein: CASSQRWSGGASKITQYF.